This T cell receptor (beta chain) was identified during a study of technical replicates of blood from a few donors. Generated by immunoSEQ multiplex PCR, the TCRdb table keeps only in-frame clones and is missing some. This repertoire shows under 85,000 clones, roughly 89% found once; its top ten account for 0.4% to 0.5%. Germline CDR1 and CDR2: MDHEN and SYDVKM. Trimming left V 2 bases short and J 0 bases short, with 5 bases between. The length of the CDR3 is 13 residues. The receptor was derived from a human donor in good health. Source material: T cells isolated from PBMCs. The chain has TRBV28 and TRBJ2-7; maybe TRBD2 (5 bases). The CDR3 region is CASSLAGSYEQYF. Here the CDR3 DNA reads TGTGCCAGCAGTTTAGCGGGCTCCTACGAGCAGTACTTC.